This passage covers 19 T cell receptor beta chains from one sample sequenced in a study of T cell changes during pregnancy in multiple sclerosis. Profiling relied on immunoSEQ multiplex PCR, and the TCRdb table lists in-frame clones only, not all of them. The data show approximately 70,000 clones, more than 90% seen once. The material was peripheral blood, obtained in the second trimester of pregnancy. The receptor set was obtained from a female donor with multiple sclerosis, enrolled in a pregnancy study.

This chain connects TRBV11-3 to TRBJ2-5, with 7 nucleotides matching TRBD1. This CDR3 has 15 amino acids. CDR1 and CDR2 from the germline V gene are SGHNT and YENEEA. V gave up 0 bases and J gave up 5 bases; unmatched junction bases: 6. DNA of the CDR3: TGTGCCAGCAGCTTAGAAGGGGGCCTTCTCGAGACCCAGTACTTC. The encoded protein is CASSLEGGLLETQYF.

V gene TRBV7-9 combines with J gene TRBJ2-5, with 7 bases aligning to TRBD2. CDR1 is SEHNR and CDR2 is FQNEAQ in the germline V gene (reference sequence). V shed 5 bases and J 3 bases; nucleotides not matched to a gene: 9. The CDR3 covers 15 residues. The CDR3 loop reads CASSAGTGGKETQYF. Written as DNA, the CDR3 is TGTGCCAGCAGCGCAGGGACCGGGGGGAAAGAGACCCAGTACTTC. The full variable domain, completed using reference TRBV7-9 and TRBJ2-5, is DTGVSQNPRHKITKRGQNVTFRCDPISEHNRLYWYRQTLGQGPEFLTYFQNEAQLEKSRLLSDRFSAERPKGSFSTLEIQRTEQGDSAMYLCASSAGTGGKETQYFGPGTRLLVL.

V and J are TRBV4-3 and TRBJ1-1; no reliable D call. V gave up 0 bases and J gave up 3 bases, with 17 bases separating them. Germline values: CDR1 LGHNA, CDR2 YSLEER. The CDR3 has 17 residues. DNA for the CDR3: TGCGCCAGCAGCCAAGATCCCCACTTGTTGGGAGACACTGAAGCTTTCTTT. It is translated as CASSQDPHLLGDTEAFF.

For the CDR3, the DNA is TGCGCCAGCAGCTTGGTAGGACTAGCGGGGGGGCCGGGCACAGATACGCAGTATTTT. Encoded protein: CASSLVGLAGGPGTDTQYF. The J gene is TRBJ2-3, the V gene TRBV5-1, with 15 bases fitting TRBD2. The CDR3 loop spans 19 amino acids. Germline CDR1 and CDR2: SGHRS and YFSETQ. J was trimmed by 1 base and V by 0 bases; bases with no gene match: 6.

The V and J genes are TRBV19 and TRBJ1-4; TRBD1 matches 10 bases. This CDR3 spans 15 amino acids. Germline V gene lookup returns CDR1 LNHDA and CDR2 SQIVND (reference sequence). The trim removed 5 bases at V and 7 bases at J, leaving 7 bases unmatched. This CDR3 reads CASSPRTGGGEKLFF. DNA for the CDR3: TGTGCCAGTAGTCCGCGGACAGGGGGAGGTGAAAAACTGTTTTTT. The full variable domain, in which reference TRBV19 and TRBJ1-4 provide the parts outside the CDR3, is DGGITQSPKYLFRKEGQNVTLSCEQNLNHDAMYWYRQDPGQGLRLIYYSQIVNDFQKGDIAEGYSVSREKKESFPLTVTSAQKNPTAFYLCASSPRTGGGEKLFFGSGTQLSVL.

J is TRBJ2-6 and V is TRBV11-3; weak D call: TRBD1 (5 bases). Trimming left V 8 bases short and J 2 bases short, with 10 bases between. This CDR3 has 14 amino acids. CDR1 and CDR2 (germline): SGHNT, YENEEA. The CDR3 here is CASYAGTGANVLTF. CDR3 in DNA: TGTGCCAGCTATGCAGGGACTGGGGCCAACGTCCTGACTTTC.

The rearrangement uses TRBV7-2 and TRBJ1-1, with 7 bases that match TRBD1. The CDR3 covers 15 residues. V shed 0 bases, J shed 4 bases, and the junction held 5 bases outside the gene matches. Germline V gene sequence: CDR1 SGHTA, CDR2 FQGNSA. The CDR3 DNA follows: TGTGCCAGCAGCTTAGCTAGGGGGCTAGGCACTGAAGCTTTCTTT. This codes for CASSLARGLGTEAFF.

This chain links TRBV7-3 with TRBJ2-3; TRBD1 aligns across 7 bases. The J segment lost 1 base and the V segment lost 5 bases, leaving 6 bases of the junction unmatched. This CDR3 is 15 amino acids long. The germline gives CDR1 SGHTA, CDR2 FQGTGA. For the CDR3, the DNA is TGTGCCAGCAGCCGGAACAGGGGCGGCACAGATACGCAGTATTTT. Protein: CASSRNRGGTDTQYF.

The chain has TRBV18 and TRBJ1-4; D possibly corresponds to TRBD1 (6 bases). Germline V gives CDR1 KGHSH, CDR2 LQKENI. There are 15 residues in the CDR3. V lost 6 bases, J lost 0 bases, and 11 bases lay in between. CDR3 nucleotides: TGTGCCAGCTCCACAAACAGGGCAACTAATGAAAAACTGTTTTTT. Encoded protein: CASSTNRATNEKLFF. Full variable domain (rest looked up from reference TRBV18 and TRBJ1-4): NAGVMQNPRHLVRRRGQEARLRCSPMKGHSHVYWYRQLPEEGLKFMVYLQKENIIDESGMPKERFSAEFPKEGPSILRIQQVVRGDSAAYFCASSTNRATNEKLFFGSGTQLSVL.

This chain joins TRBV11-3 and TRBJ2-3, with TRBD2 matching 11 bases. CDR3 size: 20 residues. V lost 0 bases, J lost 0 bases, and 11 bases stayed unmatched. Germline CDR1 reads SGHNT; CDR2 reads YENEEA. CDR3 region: CASSLDSRLAGGKSTDTQYF. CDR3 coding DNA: TGTGCCAGCAGCTTAGATTCCCGGCTAGCGGGGGGTAAAAGCACAGATACGCAGTATTTT.

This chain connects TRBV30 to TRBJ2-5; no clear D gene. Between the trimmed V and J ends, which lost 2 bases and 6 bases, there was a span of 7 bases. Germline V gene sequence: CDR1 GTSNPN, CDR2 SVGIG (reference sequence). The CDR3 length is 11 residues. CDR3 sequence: CAWSHGQTQYF. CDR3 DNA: TGTGCCTGGAGTCACGGTCAGACCCAGTACTTC.

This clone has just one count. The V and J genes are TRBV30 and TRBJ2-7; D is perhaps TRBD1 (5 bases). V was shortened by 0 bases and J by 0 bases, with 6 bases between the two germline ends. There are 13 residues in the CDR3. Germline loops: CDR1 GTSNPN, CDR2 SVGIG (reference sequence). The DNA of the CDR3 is TGTGCCTGGAGTGTAGACAGCTCCTACGAGCAGTACTTC. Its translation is CAWSVDSSYEQYF.

The CDR3 nucleotides are TGTGCCTGGAGTGGACTCGATGAAAAACTGTTTTTT. This sequence encodes CAWSGLDEKLFF. J is TRBJ1-4 and V is TRBV30; D remains unclear. Trimming took off 1 base at V and 6 bases at J, with 6 bases between the two ends. The CDR3 loop spans 12 amino acids. Germline assignment: CDR1 GTSNPN and CDR2 SVGIG (reference sequence).

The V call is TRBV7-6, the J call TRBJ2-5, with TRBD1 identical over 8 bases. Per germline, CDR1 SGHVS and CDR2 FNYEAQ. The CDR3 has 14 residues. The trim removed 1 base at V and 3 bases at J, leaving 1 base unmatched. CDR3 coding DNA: TGTGCCAGCAGCTTAGGGACAGGGAAAGAGACCCAGTACTTC. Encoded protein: CASSLGTGKETQYF.

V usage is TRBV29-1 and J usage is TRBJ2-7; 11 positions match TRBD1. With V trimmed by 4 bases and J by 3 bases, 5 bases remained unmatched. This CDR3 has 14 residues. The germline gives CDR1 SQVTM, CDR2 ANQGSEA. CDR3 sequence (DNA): TGCAGCGTTGGAGGGGGACAGGGGGACTACGAGCAGTACTTC. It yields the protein CSVGGGQGDYEQYF.

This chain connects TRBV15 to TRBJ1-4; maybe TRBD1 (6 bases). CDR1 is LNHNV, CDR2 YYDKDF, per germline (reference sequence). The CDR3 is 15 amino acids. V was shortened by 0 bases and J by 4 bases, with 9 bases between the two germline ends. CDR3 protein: CATSRDDRLNEKLFF. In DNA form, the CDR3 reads TGTGCCACCAGCAGAGACGACAGGCTTAATGAAAAACTGTTTTTT.

The CDR3 region is CASSLIPGTSVAEQYF. In DNA, the CDR3 is TGTGCCAGCAGTCTGATCCCCGGGACTAGCGTGGCCGAGCAGTACTTC. V usage is TRBV28 and J usage is TRBJ2-7; TRBD2 matches 10 bases. CDR3 length: 16 amino acids. With V trimmed by 5 bases and J by 6 bases, 13 bases remained unmatched. The germline V gene has CDR1 MDHEN and CDR2 SYDVKM.

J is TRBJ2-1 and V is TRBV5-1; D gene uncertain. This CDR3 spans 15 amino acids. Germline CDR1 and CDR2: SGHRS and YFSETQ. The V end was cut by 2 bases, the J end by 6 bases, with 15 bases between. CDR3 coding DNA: TGCGCCAGCAGCTTTATAGTCGGAGTTCTCAATGAGCAGTTCTTC. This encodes CASSFIVGVLNEQFF.

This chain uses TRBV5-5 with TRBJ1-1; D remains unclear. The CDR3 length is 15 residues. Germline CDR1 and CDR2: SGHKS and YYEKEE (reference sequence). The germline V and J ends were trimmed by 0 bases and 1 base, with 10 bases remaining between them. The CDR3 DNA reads TGTGCCAGCAGCTTGGATTTTGGCCGGAACACTGAAGCTTTCTTT. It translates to CASSLDFGRNTEAFF.